This TCR beta chain was profiled in a study of CD8 T cells in Susac syndrome. The wider study: Patients with Susac syndrome, at blood draw, were therapy-naive, on corticosteroids, or on intravenous immunoglobulin alone.

Random-hexamer reverse transcription was applied to about 0.45 to 1 ug RNA. The immunoSEQ assay covered 54 Vbeta and 13 Jbeta segments for CDR3. MiXCR was run by TCRdb on the immunoSEQ multiplex PCR reads, yielding one entry per CDR3 protein. The sample comprises about 110,000 distinct CDR3 sequences, approximately 94% of which are singletons, and approximately 0.41% rests with the top ten. About this clonotype: Its antigen remains unidentified.

Findings and limits, study-wide: The TCR sequencing and HLA analysis in the study involved a relatively small number of individuals, as the study acknowledged.

This CDR3 is built from 15 residues. V lost 1 base to trimming and J lost 2 bases, with 12 bases between them. Germline CDR1 and CDR2: SGHRS and YFSETQ. Sequences were obtained from CD8+ T cells from PBMCs. The rearrangement links TRBV5-1 to TRBJ2-5; D unresolved. The TCR comes from a human donor with Susac syndrome. Here the CDR3 reads CASSLSPYPQETQYF. CDR3 sequence (DNA): TGCGCCAGCAGCTTGAGCCCATACCCACAAGAGACCCAGTACTTC.